The rows below give T cell receptor beta chains drawn from one sample of a study of cytomegalovirus exposure and HLA in healthy donors. TCRdb's table, derived via immunoSEQ multiplex PCR, lists solely in-frame clones and lacks some. Of more than 110,000 clones in the sample, roughly 78% were seen once. Sequenced material: PBMCs. The receptors here all came from a man between 25 and 39 years old in good health and CMV-seronegative. Both conserved end residues are part of each CDR3. D genes are given only for firm matches. Only some rows state a clone size, as once, few, many or a class for expanded clones.

TRBD2	TRBJ2-3	-	TRBV14	CASSRLGGGITDTQYF	TGTGCCAGCAGTCGACTTGGCGGGGGAATCACAGATACGCAGTATTTT
-	TRBJ2-1	few	TRBV5-4	CASSLSGSQYNEQFF	TGTGCCAGCAGCCTATCCGGGTCTCAATACAATGAGCAGTTCTTC
-	TRBJ1-1	-	TRBV5-1	CASSLVEVGNTEAFF	TGCGCCAGCAGCTTGGTTGAGGTGGGGAACACTGAAGCTTTCTTT
-	TRBJ2-3	once	TRBV5-4	CASSLVLSSGSTDTQYF	TGTGCCAGCAGCTTGGTATTGAGTAGCGGAAGCACAGATACGCAGTATTTT
TRBD1	TRBJ1-1	-	TRBV11-1	CASSLWDRPEAFF	TGTGCCAGCAGCTTATGGGACAGGCCGGAAGCTTTCTTT
TRBD1	TRBJ1-1	once	TRBV15	CATSRSRQGYEAFF	TGTGCCACCAGCAGAAGCCGACAGGGGTATGAAGCTTTCTTT
TRBD1	TRBJ1-2	-	TRBV27	CASSLATGANYGYTF	TGTGCCAGCAGTTTAGCGACAGGGGCTAACTATGGCTACACCTTC
-	TRBJ1-3	-	TRBV15	CATSRRDHRAGDTIYF	TGTGCCACCAGCAGACGCGACCACAGGGCCGGGGACACCATATATTTT
TRBD2	TRBJ2-3	-	TRBV5-1	CASSLGLAGGTDTQYF	TGCGCCAGCAGCTTGGGCCTAGCGGGGGGAACAGATACGCAGTATTTT
TRBD1	TRBJ2-5	few	TRBV5-6	CASSFTGGETQYF	TGTGCCAGCAGCTTCACAGGGGGAGAGACCCAGTACTTC
-	TRBJ1-3	once	TRBV13	CASSFEYSTSTIYF	TGTGCCAGCAGCTTCGAATACTCAACGAGCACCATATATTTT
-	TRBJ1-6	once	TRBV27	CASSWQGGSPLHF	TGTGCCAGCAGTTGGCAGGGAGGTTCACCCCTCCACTTT
-	TRBJ2-7	-	TRBV27	CASSPTTRGYEQYF	TGTGCCAGCAGTCCGACGACTAGGGGCTACGAGCAGTACTTC
TRBD2	TRBJ2-1	-	TRBV14	CASSQQSGGGPYNEQFF	TGTGCCAGCAGCCAACAAAGCGGGGGCGGGCCCTACAATGAGCAGTTCTTC
-	TRBJ2-7	-	TRBV19	CASSPTGREQYF	TGTGCCAGTAGTCCTACAGGGCGCGAGCAGTACTTC
-	TRBJ1-5	-	TRBV7-2	CASSLGGGSNQPQHF	TGTGCCAGCAGCTTAGGGGGAGGTAGCAATCAGCCCCAGCATTTT
TRBD2	TRBJ2-5	-	TRBV4-1	CASSFSGTQTQYF	TGCGCCAGCAGCTTTAGCGGGACGCAGACCCAGTACTTC
-	TRBJ2-3	once	TRBV7-8	CASSSLQGSADTQYF	TGTGCCAGCAGCTCCTTACAGGGTTCAGCAGATACGCAGTATTTT
-	TRBJ1-3	-	TRBV11-2	CASSLRPGLSGNTIYF	TGTGCCAGCAGCCTTAGGCCGGGACTCTCTGGAAACACCATATATTTT
TRBD2	TRBJ2-3	-	TRBV4-2	CASSQDPGLAGGTDTQYF	TGTGCCAGCAGCCAAGATCCGGGACTAGCGGGAGGCACAGATACGCAGTATTTT
TRBD1	TRBJ1-1	-	TRBV18	CASSPQGQGNTEAFF	TGTGCCAGCTCACCCCAGGGACAGGGAAACACTGAAGCTTTCTTT
-	TRBJ1-1	-	TRBV4-1	CASSQSLHTDLNTEAFF	TGCGCCAGCAGCCAATCCTTGCACACGGACTTGAACACTGAAGCTTTCTTT
-	TRBJ2-7	-	TRBV4-1	CASSQEAGPNIYEQYF	TGCGCCAGCAGCCAAGAAGCTGGGCCTAACATCTACGAGCAGTACTTC
TRBD2	TRBJ2-7	-	TRBV7-2	CASSLEGSSGTYEQYF	TGTGCCAGCAGCTTAGAGGGGTCTAGCGGAACCTACGAGCAGTACTTC
TRBD1	TRBJ1-3	-	TRBV7-2	CASSSRDRGLSSGNTIYF	TGTGCCAGCAGCTCCCGGGACAGGGGGCTGAGCTCTGGAAACACCATATATTTT
-	TRBJ2-7	-	TRBV11-2	CASSQESEQYF	TGTGCCAGCAGCCAAGAGAGTGAGCAGTACTTC
TRBD2	TRBJ2-5	-	TRBV14	CANSPGLAGQGETQYF	TGTGCCAACAGCCCCGGACTAGCGGGCCAGGGGGAGACCCAGTACTTC
TRBD1	TRBJ1-6	-	TRBV6-4	CASSDASRGSPLHF	TGTGCCAGCAGTGACGCTAGCAGGGGGTCACCCCTCCACTTT
TRBD1	TRBJ2-2	-	TRBV6-5	CASRRTGDTGELFF	TGTGCCAGCAGGAGGACAGGGGACACCGGGGAGCTGTTTTTT
-	TRBJ2-1	-	TRBV7-7	CASSLSSASSYNEQFF	TGTGCCAGCAGCTTATCCTCCGCGAGCTCCTACAATGAGCAGTTCTTC
TRBD1	TRBJ2-7	-	TRBV9	CASSVGQGRYEQYF	TGTGCCAGCAGCGTCGGACAGGGGAGGTACGAGCAGTACTTC
TRBD2	TRBJ2-1	-	TRBV7-7	CASSSKAGVSTDEQFF	TGTGCCAGCAGCTCCAAAGCGGGAGTGAGTACGGATGAGCAGTTCTTC
-	TRBJ1-6	-	TRBV15	CATSRPPGQYNSPLHF	TGTGCCACCAGCAGACCTCCAGGACAGTATAATTCACCCCTCCACTTT
-	TRBJ2-7	-	TRBV2	CASSFDRSEQYF	TGTGCCAGCAGTTTTGACAGAAGCGAGCAGTACTTC
-	TRBJ2-3	once	TRBV6-5	CASSYSGGTFRDTQYF	TGTGCCAGCAGTTACTCGGGCGGGACCTTCAGAGATACGCAGTATTTT
-	TRBJ1-3	-	TRBV2	CASSETEASGNTIYF	TGTGCCAGCAGTGAAACGGAGGCCTCTGGAAACACCATATATTTT
-	TRBJ1-5	-	TRBV7-9	CASSLVGDGQPQHF	TGTGCCAGCAGCTTAGTAGGGGATGGTCAGCCCCAGCATTTT
-	TRBJ1-6	-	TRBV25-1	CASSAPGTPGMPPLHF	TGTGCCAGCAGTGCCCCGGGGACACCCGGGATGCCACCCCTCCACTTT
-	TRBJ2-2	-	TRBV7-2	CASSLASPGYTGELFF	TGTGCCAGCAGCTTAGCGAGTCCCGGTTACACCGGGGAGCTGTTTTTT
-	TRBJ1-6	-	TRBV6-1	CASSLQNSPLHF	TGTGCCAGCAGTTTACAGAATTCACCCCTCCACTTT
TRBD1	TRBJ1-2	-	TRBV29-1	CSVGDRGNYGYTF	TGCAGCGTGGGGGACAGGGGTAACTATGGCTACACCTTC